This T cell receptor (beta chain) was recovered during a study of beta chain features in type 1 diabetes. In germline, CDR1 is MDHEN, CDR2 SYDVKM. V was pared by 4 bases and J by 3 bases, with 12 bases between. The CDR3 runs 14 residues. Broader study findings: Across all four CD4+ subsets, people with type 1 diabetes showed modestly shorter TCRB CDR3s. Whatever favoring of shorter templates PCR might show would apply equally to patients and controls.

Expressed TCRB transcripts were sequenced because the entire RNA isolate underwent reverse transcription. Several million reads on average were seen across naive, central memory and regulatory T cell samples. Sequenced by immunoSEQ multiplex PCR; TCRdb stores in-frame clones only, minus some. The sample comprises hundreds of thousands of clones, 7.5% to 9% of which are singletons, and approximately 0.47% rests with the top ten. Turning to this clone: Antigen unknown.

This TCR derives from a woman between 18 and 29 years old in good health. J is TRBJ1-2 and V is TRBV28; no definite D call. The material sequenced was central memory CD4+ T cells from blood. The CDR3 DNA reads TGTGCCAGCAGTTCAACAACAGTGGACTATGGCTACACCTTC. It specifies CASSSTTVDYGYTF.